Listed below are T cell receptor beta chains from one sample, sequenced in a study of blood T cells in healthy people across ages. From the 5' RACE reads, TCRdb called clonotypes with MiXCR, one entry per CDR3 protein. The data contain some 370,000 distinct CDR3 sequences, approximately 52% of them singletons. Sequences were obtained from blood. These receptors all come from a man aged 55-75 years in good health. Both conserved end residues are part of each CDR3. D genes are given only for firm matches. Where a row states a size, it is once, few, many or the class of an expanded clone; other rows omit it.

v_call	clone_size	j_call	d_call	cdr3_aa	cdr3_nt
TRBV29-1	few	TRBJ1-2	-	CSVEALAERGYTF	TGCAGCGTTGAAGCCCTCGCGGAGAGGGGCTACACCTTC
TRBV9	-	TRBJ2-5	-	CASSVLSVWGETQYF	TGTGCCAGCAGCGTTCTGTCGGTGTGGGGAGAGACCCAGTACTTC
TRBV7-2	-	TRBJ2-1	-	CASSPGGRDEQFF	TGTGCCAGCAGCCCCGGGGGGCGGGATGAGCAGTTCTTC
TRBV4-3	-	TRBJ2-1	TRBD2	CASSQEVAGGRKNPYNEQFF	TGCGCCAGCAGCCAAGAAGTGGCGGGAGGACGTAAGAACCCCTACAATGAGCAGTTCTTC
TRBV5-1	-	TRBJ2-3	-	CASSLPGSTDTQYF	TGCGCCAGCAGCCTCCCCGGGTCCACAGATACGCAGTATTTT
TRBV5-1	-	TRBJ1-4	TRBD1	CASHLTGPTNEKLFF	TGCGCCAGCCATTTGACAGGGCCCACTAATGAAAAACTGTTTTTT
TRBV11-2	few	TRBJ2-7	-	CASSLFWEPGEQYF	TGTGCCAGCAGCTTATTTTGGGAACCCGGTGAGCAGTACTTC
TRBV5-8	-	TRBJ2-5	TRBD2	CASSLQRGAQYF	TGTGCCAGCAGCTTGCAGCGGGGGGCCCAGTACTTC
TRBV2	-	TRBJ2-7	-	CASSEALPEQYF	TGTGCCAGCAGTGAAGCGCTTCCCGAGCAGTACTTC
TRBV7-9	-	TRBJ2-7	-	CASSLAPRKYEQYF	TGTGCCAGCAGCTTAGCGCCAAGGAAATACGAGCAGTACTTC
TRBV6-2/TRBV6-3	-	TRBJ2-1	TRBD1	CASSRPGDSPRNEQFF	TGTGCCAGCAGTCGCCCCGGGGACAGCCCTAGAAATGAGCAGTTCTTC
TRBV7-9	-	TRBJ2-7	-	CASSPVTTAYEQYF	TGTGCCAGCAGCCCCGTGACCACCGCCTACGAGCAGTACTTC
TRBV5-1	-	TRBJ2-3	-	CASSTGGATGGDTQYF	TGCGCCAGCAGCACCGGGGGAGCGACAGGCGGGGATACGCAGTATTTT
TRBV5-6	-	TRBJ2-3	-	CASSLTGISTDTQYF	TGTGCCAGCAGCTTGACAGGGATTAGCACAGATACGCAGTATTTT
TRBV6-5	once	TRBJ1-4	TRBD1	CASSYLGTGVEKLFF	TGTGCCAGCAGTTATCTCGGGACAGGGGTTGAAAAACTGTTTTTT
TRBV10-3	-	TRBJ2-4	TRBD2	CAIRDNSGLENIQYF	TGTGCCATCAGGGACAATAGCGGGCTTGAAAACATTCAGTACTTC
TRBV11-3	once	TRBJ2-7	TRBD2	CASSLDPGGRASYNEQYF	TGTGCCAGCAGCTTAGACCCGGGGGGGAGGGCCTCCTACAATGAGCAGTACTTC
TRBV2	many	TRBJ2-3	TRBD2	CASSLLAGGTDTQYF	TGTGCCAGCAGCCTACTAGCGGGGGGCACAGATACGCAGTATTTT
TRBV11-1	few	TRBJ2-1	TRBD2	CASSRLAGAQSSYNEQFF	TGTGCCAGCTCCCGACTAGCGGGAGCTCAGAGCTCCTACAATGAGCAGTTCTTC
TRBV21-1	-	TRBJ2-7	-	CASSRQAPGGEQYF	TGTGCCAGCAGCAGACAGGCCCCGGGGGGCGAGCAGTACTTC
TRBV4-2	-	TRBJ2-7	TRBD1	CASSPATGTYEQYF	TGTGCCAGCAGCCCGGCGACAGGGACCTACGAGCAGTACTTC
TRBV12-3/TRBV12-4	-	TRBJ2-1	TRBD2	CASSRPTSGGAPYNEQFF	TGTGCCAGCAGCCGCCCGACTAGCGGGGGGGCCCCCTACAATGAGCAGTTCTTC
TRBV4-1	-	TRBJ2-7	-	CASSQESGPYYEQYF	TGCGCCAGCAGCCAAGAATCCGGGCCATACTACGAGCAGTACTTC
TRBV9	-	TRBJ2-2	-	CASSVEGLPGELFF	TGTGCCAGCAGCGTAGAAGGGCTCCCCGGGGAGCTGTTTTTT
TRBV14	once	TRBJ2-4	-	CASSQDRLKGKNIQYF	TGTGCCAGCAGCCAAGATCGACTCAAGGGCAAAAACATTCAGTACTTC
TRBV20-1	once	TRBJ2-7	TRBD2	CSAISGRAREQYF	TGCAGTGCTATTAGCGGGAGGGCTCGCGAGCAGTACTTC
TRBV11-3	-	TRBJ2-1	TRBD2	CASSSRPAGVGNEQFF	TGTGCCAGCAGCTCCCGCCCAGCGGGAGTAGGCAATGAGCAGTTCTTC
TRBV7-6	many	TRBJ2-5	-	CASSFSEDRMEETQYF	TGTGCCAGCAGCTTTTCCGAGGATAGGATGGAAGAGACCCAGTACTTC
TRBV20-1	-	TRBJ1-4	-	CSARVEGFGKLFF	TGCAGTGCTAGAGTAGAGGGGTTTGGAAAACTGTTTTTT
TRBV12-3/TRBV12-4	few	TRBJ2-3	TRBD2	CASGGLADTQYF	TGTGCCAGCGGGGGACTAGCGGATACGCAGTATTTT
TRBV18	few	TRBJ2-7	-	CASSPGDSGLEQYF	TGTGCCAGCTCCCCGGGGGACAGCGGGTTGGAGCAGTACTTC
TRBV5-8	-	TRBJ1-5	TRBD1	CASSSGQVSNQPQHF	TGTGCCAGCAGCTCAGGACAGGTTAGCAATCAGCCCCAGCATTTT
TRBV7-8	few	TRBJ2-5	TRBD2	CASSLALAGGYQETQYF	TGTGCCAGCAGCTTAGCGTTGGCGGGAGGTTACCAAGAGACCCAGTACTTC
TRBV6-6	-	TRBJ1-1	-	CASSYSPSAGLFAFF	TGTGCCAGCAGTTACTCGCCTTCGGCAGGGCTATTCGCTTTCTTT
TRBV4-2	-	TRBJ1-2	-	CASSQDGQGRGYTF	TGTGCCAGCAGCCAAGATGGTCAGGGCCGTGGCTACACCTTC
TRBV25-1	few	TRBJ1-2	-	CASSERRVGYTF	TGTGCCAGCAGTGAACGCCGGGTCGGCTACACCTTC
TRBV6-1	-	TRBJ2-6	TRBD1	CASTPDRGSGANVLTF	TGTGCCAGCACTCCGGACAGGGGGTCTGGGGCCAACGTCCTGACTTTC
TRBV28	-	TRBJ2-1	-	CATFWNEQFF	TGTGCCACCTTTTGGAATGAGCAGTTCTTC
TRBV14	-	TRBJ2-1	-	CASSQWQGTTYNEQFF	TGTGCCAGCAGCCAATGGCAGGGGACAACCTACAATGAGCAGTTCTTC
TRBV15	-	TRBJ2-5	-	CATSLYTAQETQYF	TGTGCCACCAGCCTCTACACTGCCCAAGAGACCCAGTACTTC
TRBV27	-	TRBJ2-7	TRBD1	CASSLLGQGANPSYEQYF	TGTGCCAGCAGTTTACTGGGACAGGGGGCGAATCCGTCCTACGAGCAGTACTTC
TRBV7-2	-	TRBJ2-7	TRBD2	CASSLTLAGTYEQYF	TGTGCCAGCAGCTTAACTCTAGCGGGGACCTACGAGCAGTACTTC
TRBV29-1	-	TRBJ1-2	-	CSAGVQLYGYTF	TGCAGCGCCGGGGTGCAGCTCTATGGCTACACCTTC
TRBV20-1	-	TRBJ2-1	TRBD2	CSADSSGGAGSYNEQFF	TGCAGTGCGGATTCTAGCGGGGGGGCCGGATCCTACAATGAGCAGTTCTTC
TRBV27	-	TRBJ2-1	TRBD2	CASSYQLAAVGNEQFF	TGTGCCAGCAGTTACCAACTAGCGGCTGTGGGAAATGAGCAGTTCTTC
TRBV7-2	-	TRBJ1-1	TRBD1	CASSLYRTGGNTEAFF	TGTGCCAGCAGCTTATATCGGACAGGGGGGAACACTGAAGCTTTCTTT
TRBV24-1	few	TRBJ1-5	-	CATSDSRVPNQPQHF	TGTGCCACCAGTGATTCGCGGGTTCCCAATCAGCCCCAGCATTTT
TRBV4-3	-	TRBJ2-3	TRBD2	CASSQEASGTHPGTDTQYF	TGCGCCAGCAGCCAAGAGGCTAGCGGGACCCACCCGGGCACAGATACGCAGTATTTT